The 24 T cell receptor beta chains below all came from one sample that was sequenced in a study of Tregs in tolerant kidney transplant recipients. TCRdb's table, derived via immunoSEQ multiplex PCR, lists solely in-frame clones and lacks some. The sample shows 12,000 to 15,000 clones, and around 4% sits with its ten largest clones. Mixed chimerism was transient after nonmyeloablative marrow transplants from related graft donors. This sample comprised CD4+ T cells from blood (PBMCs), obtained 12 months after the transplant. These receptors came from a human patient who received a combined kidney and bone marrow transplant. Certain T cells may be donor cells from the graft.

Concerning this clone: From the germline J gene comes the end of the CDR3, since the read stops 3 residues before it. This chain connects TRBV7-2 to TRBJ1-1; 8 positions match TRBD1. This CDR3 comprises 15 residues. J gave up 2 bases and V 0 bases, and 2 bases lay outside the gene matches. The germline gives CDR1 SGHTA, CDR2 FQGNSA. The CDR3: CASSLAGTGNTEAFF. The part of the CDR3 DNA that was read is TGTGCCAGCAGCTTAGCGGGGACAGGAAACACTGAA. Looking up the rest from reference TRBV7-2 and TRBJ1-1 gives the full variable domain: GAGVSQSPSNKVTEKGKDVELRCDPISGHTALYWYRQSLGQGLEFLIYFQGNSAPDKSGLPSDRFSAERTGGSVSTLTIQRTQQEDSAVYLCASSLAGTGNTEAFFGQGTRLTVV.

CDR3 amino acids: CASSLAIAGSTDTQYF. The CDR3 bases that were read are TGCGCCAGCAGCTTGGCCATAGCGGGGTCCACAGATACG. V and J are TRBV5-1 and TRBJ2-3; 8 bases fit TRBD2. The observed sequence ends 3 residues before the CDR3 terminus, with the missing tail filled in from the germline J gene. The J segment lost 2 bases and the V segment lost 0 bases, leaving 5 bases of the junction unmatched. Germline V CDR1 and CDR2: SGHRS, YFSETQ. This CDR3 comprises 16 residues.

The CDR3 spells CAIRVTDQETQYF. The sequenced CDR3 bases are TGTGCCATCAGGGTGACAGACCAAGAGACC. The rearrangement joins TRBV10-3 to TRBJ2-5; D is possibly TRBD1 (5 bases). The read finishes 3 residues shy of the CDR3 end, and the germline J gene is used to complete it. The CDR3 length is 13 residues. Trimming left V 6 bases short and J 0 bases short, with 8 bases between. Germline V gives CDR1 ENHRY, CDR2 SYGVKD.

A note on this clone: The read gets to within 3 residues of the CDR3 end, and the germline J gene fills in the rest. The chain links TRBV7-2 to TRBJ2-7; 8 bases fit TRBD1. Trimming took 1 base from V and 6 from J; bases not matched to a gene: 8. The CDR3 loop spans 15 amino acids. Germline V gene data show CDR1 as SGHTA and CDR2 as FQGNSA. The CDR3 loop is CASSLVGDRGSEQYF. The CDR3 DNA, read in part, is TGTGCCAGCAGCTTAGTAGGAGACAGGGGTTCCGAG.

Notes on this clone: The CDR3 is cut off 3 residues early in the read; its end comes from the germline J gene. This chain connects TRBV7-9 to TRBJ2-2, with D tentatively TRBD1 (6 bases). The CDR3 length is 13 residues. Germline assignment: CDR1 SEHNR and CDR2 FQNEAQ (reference sequence). V dropped 8 bases and J dropped 7 bases, with 14 bases sitting between them. The part of the CDR3 DNA that was read is TGTGCCAGCGGTTGGGGGCGCGTCGGGGAG. Translation: CASGWGRVGE. From start to end, the CDR3 is CASGWGRVGELFF.

This clone is classed as medium-sized (0.01 to 0.1%) by frequency. The CDR3 is cut off 3 residues early in the read; its end comes from the germline J gene. The rearrangement links TRBV5-1 to TRBJ2-7, with 14 positions matching TRBD2. The CDR3 has 18 amino acids. The trim removed 0 bases at V and 2 bases at J, leaving 7 bases unmatched. CDR1 and CDR2 (germline): SGHRS, YFSETQ. The part of the CDR3 DNA that was read is TGCGCCAGCAGCTTGGAGACTAGCGGGAGGGCCAGCGCCTACGAG. It specifies CASSLETSGRASAYE. The entire CDR3 protein is CASSLETSGRASAYEQYF. The variable domain in full, completed from reference TRBV5-1 and TRBJ2-7, reads KAGVTQTPRYLIKTRGQQVTLSCSPISGHRSVSWYQQTPGQGLQFLFEYFSETQRNKGNFPGRFSGRQFSNSRSEMNVSTLELGDSALYLCASSLETSGRASAYEQYFGPGTRLTVT.

As to this clone: The read falls 3 residues short of the CDR3 end, and the missing part is taken from the germline J gene. V is TRBV5-1 and J is TRBJ1-2, with 9 bases lining up with TRBD1. Germline assignment: CDR1 SGHRS and CDR2 YFSETQ. The CDR3 spans 13 residues. CDR3 DNA (partial): TGCGCCAGCAGCCTAGGGACAGGGCAAGGC. As protein: CASSLGTGQG. The full CDR3 protein reads CASSLGTGQGYTF.

On this clone itself: The DNA ends 3 residues before the CDR3 does, and the rest of the CDR3 is filled in from the germline J gene. V gene TRBV9 combines with J gene TRBJ2-7; TRBD1 agrees at 8 bases. V gave up 4 bases and J gave up 4 bases; unmatched junction bases: 10. CDR1 and CDR2 (germline): SGDLS, YYNGEE. The CDR3 extends over 15 amino acids. The part of the CDR3 DNA that was read is TGTGCCAGCAGCCCCCAATCCGACAGGGGTTACGAG. Protein sequence: CASSPQSDRGYE. The CDR3 in its entirety is CASSPQSDRGYEQYF.

Details on this clone: The CDR3 end lies 3 residues beyond the end of the read and is filled in from the germline J gene. This sequence joins TRBV7-2 and TRBJ1-2; possible D gene TRBD1, 5 bases. Germline CDR1 is SGHTA and CDR2 is FQGNSA. CDR3 length: 14 residues. V was clipped by 1 base and J by 7 bases, with 13 bases between them. CDR3 residues: CASSLVARDSGYTF. The CDR3 bases that were read are TGTGCCAGCAGCTTAGTTGCCAGGGATAGTGGC.

As regards this clone: The sequenced fragment ends 3 residues before the CDR3 boundary, so the rest is inferred from the germline J gene. This rearrangement joins TRBV30 to TRBJ2-5; no firm D call. The V gene lost 4 bases and the J gene lost 1 base, with 19 bases spanning the gap. CDR3 length equals 16 residues. The germline CDR1 and CDR2 sequences are GTSNPN and SVGIG (reference sequence). CDR3 amino acids: CAWTPRIGPAQETQYF. CDR3 DNA, as far as it was read: TGTGCCTGGACCCCCAGGATCGGTCCCGCCCAAGAGACC.

Considering frequency, this clone is medium-sized (0.01 to 0.1%). Read data end 3 residues before the CDR3 end; the end is taken from the germline J gene. The chain combines TRBV6-2 or TRBV6-3 with TRBJ2-1; 7 bases agree with TRBD1. The germline V gene has CDR1 MNHEY and CDR2 SVGEGT. V shed 5 bases, J shed 7 bases, and the junction held 8 bases outside the gene matches. The CDR3 spans 14 residues. Here the CDR3 reads CASSPQGDGNEQFF. CDR3 DNA (partial): TGTGCCAGCAGTCCTCAGGGGGACGGGAATGAG.

In the case of this clone: Coverage ceases 3 residues before the CDR3 finishes, and the germline J gene fills in the end. This chain connects TRBV11-2 to TRBJ2-7, with a tentative D call TRBD2 (5 bases). Germline CDR1 is SGHAT and CDR2 is FQNNGV. The CDR3 sequence is 13 residues long. Trimming took off 5 bases at V and 4 bases at J, with 12 bases between the two ends. The chain's CDR3 is CASSPSRGYEQYF. Incomplete CDR3 DNA: TGTGCCAGCAGCCCTAGTCGGGGTTACGAG.

Worth noting for this clone: Read data end 3 residues before the CDR3 end; the end is taken from the germline J gene. The chain links TRBV20-1 to TRBJ2-1; 9 bases map to TRBD2. The length of the CDR3 is 15 residues. Germline V CDR1 and CDR2: DFQATT, SNEGSKA (reference sequence). V lost 1 base, J lost 1 base, and 2 bases stayed unmatched. CDR3 sequence reads: CSARVLAGSYNEQFF. The part of the CDR3 DNA that was read is TGCAGTGCTAGAGTTCTAGCGGGGTCCTACAATGAG.

Turning to this clone: With the read ending 3 residues before the CDR3 end, the germline J gene is used to fill in that end. The chain couples TRBV20-1 to TRBJ2-7, with a weak D call TRBD1 (5 bases). The CDR3 is 14 amino acids. Germline CDR1 and CDR2: DFQATT and SNEGSKA (reference sequence). Between the trimmed V and J ends, which lost 5 bases and 3 bases, there was a span of 17 bases. The DNA read from the CDR3 is TGCAGTGCTTTGAACAGGTTACGCGTCTACGAG. Amino acid sequence: CSALNRLRVYE. The full CDR3 sequence reads CSALNRLRVYEQYF.

Remarks on this clone: The observed sequence ends 3 residues before the CDR3 terminus, with the missing tail filled in from the germline J gene. V usage is TRBV20-1 and J usage is TRBJ2-7; 13 bases match TRBD2. CDR3 length equals 17 residues. In germline, CDR1 is DFQATT, CDR2 SNEGSKA (reference sequence). V shed 1 base, J shed 3 bases, and the junction held 9 bases outside the gene matches. This chain's CDR3 is CSARAWTSGSAYYEQYF. Partial CDR3 DNA: TGCAGTGCTAGAGCGTGGACTAGCGGGAGCGCCTACTACGAG.

To note about this clone: The read stops 3 residues short of the end of the CDR3; the missing end is completed from the germline J gene. The chain couples TRBV20-1 to TRBJ2-2, with 8 bases lining up with TRBD1. Germline CDR1 reads DFQATT; CDR2 reads SNEGSKA (reference sequence). This CDR3 has 14 amino acids. With 3 bases clipped from V and 4 bases from J, the junction kept 4 bases outside the gene matches. This chain's CDR3 is CSARDRETTGELFF. Partial CDR3 DNA: TGCAGTGCTAGGGACAGGGAAACCACCGGGGAG.

A word on this clone: The read stops 3 residues short of the end of the CDR3; the missing end is completed from the germline J gene. The chain couples TRBV6-2 or TRBV6-3 to TRBJ2-2, with D possibly being TRBD1 (5 bases). The CDR3 extends over 14 amino acids. CDR1 is MNHEY and CDR2 is SVGEGT in the germline V gene. Trimming removed 4 bases at V and 4 bases at J, with 10 bases between. The sequenced part of the CDR3 DNA is TGTGCCAGCAGTTTTCTGACAGCCACCGGGGAG. It specifies CASSFLTATGE. The CDR3 in full is CASSFLTATGELFF.

Worth noting for this clone: With the read ending 3 residues before the CDR3 end, the germline J gene is used to fill in that end. Other DNA sequences in this sample translate to the same CDR3. V and J are TRBV5-1 and TRBJ1-2, with D unresolved. The germline gives CDR1 SGHRS, CDR2 YFSETQ. The length of the CDR3 is 13 residues. Between the trimmed V and J ends, which lost 0 bases and 4 bases, there was a span of 7 bases. The CDR3 loop reads CASSLGGLYGYTF. The part of the CDR3 DNA that was read is TGCGCCAGCAGCTTGGGAGGGCTCTATGGC.

As for this clone: Coverage ceases 3 residues before the CDR3 finishes, and the germline J gene fills in the end. V usage is TRBV20-1 and J usage is TRBJ2-5; no definite D call. Trimming left V 3 bases short and J 4 bases short, with 12 bases between. Germline-derived CDR1 and CDR2 are DFQATT and SNEGSKA (reference sequence). This CDR3 comprises 13 residues. The covered CDR3 bases are TGCAGTGCTAGTCTGAAGAATAGAGAGACC. Amino acids: CSASLKNRET. The complete CDR3 reads CSASLKNRETQYF.

Regarding this clone: The read is 3 residues too short to cover the CDR3 end, so that end is filled in from the germline J gene. The V call is TRBV6-1, the J call TRBJ2-1; TRBD2 matches at 10 bases. V was clipped by 4 bases and J by 5 bases; unmatched bases: 2. This CDR3 contains 14 residues. Per the germline V gene, CDR1 is MNHNS and CDR2 is SASEGT. The CDR3 sequence: CASSASGSHNEQFF. The sequenced part of the CDR3 DNA is TGTGCCAGCAGTGCTAGCGGGAGCCACAATGAG.

In regard to this clone: The read stops 3 residues short of the end of the CDR3; the missing end is completed from the germline J gene. This chain connects TRBV7-9 to TRBJ2-2; TRBD2 matches at 7 bases. V shed 3 bases, J shed 5 bases, and the junction held 3 bases outside the gene matches. Germline loops: CDR1 SEHNR, CDR2 FQNEAQ (reference sequence). CDR3 length equals 14 residues. CDR3 amino acids: CASSFGAGTGELFF. The sequenced part of the CDR3 DNA is TGTGCCAGCAGCTTCGGAGCGGGGACCGGGGAG.

As to this clone: Read sequence stops 3 residues before the CDR3 end, and the germline J gene provides the missing end. The chain carries TRBV2 and TRBJ1-2; 9 bases line up with TRBD1. Losses at the gene ends were 6 bases for V and 7 bases for J; bases not matched to a gene: 12. CDR1 and CDR2 (germline): SNHLY, FYNNEI. The CDR3 runs to 15 residues. CDR3 protein: CASSRPGQGGPGYTF. The sequenced part of the CDR3 DNA is TGTGCCAGCAGCCGACCGGGACAGGGAGGGCCTGGC.

With regard to this clone: The observed sequence ends 3 residues before the CDR3 terminus, with the missing tail filled in from the germline J gene. V usage is TRBV28 and J usage is TRBJ2-1; maybe TRBD2 (7 bases). From germline, CDR1 is MDHEN and CDR2 SYDVKM. V lost 6 bases, J lost 4 bases, and 22 bases lay in between. This CDR3 comprises 17 residues. CDR3 DNA, as far as it was read: TGTGCCAGCAGCACGCCTTGGGGGGGGCAAGGTTACAATGAG. Translating gives CASSTPWGGQGYNE. The whole CDR3 region reads CASSTPWGGQGYNEQFF.

As to this clone: The sequenced fragment ends 3 residues before the CDR3 boundary, so the rest is inferred from the germline J gene. This chain links TRBV4-1 with TRBJ2-2, with 11 bases identical to TRBD2. Germline loops: CDR1 MGHRA, CDR2 YSYEKL. V was clipped by 0 bases and J by 5 bases; unmatched bases: 5. The CDR3 consists of 17 residues. The CDR3 here is CASSQDWASGRTGELFF. The sequenced CDR3 bases are TGCGCCAGCAGCCAAGATTGGGCTAGCGGGAGGACCGGGGAG.